The clone carrying this T cell receptor beta chain was counted a few times. In the original workflow: How many nucleated cells were present was estimated from reference gene primer amplification. Only in-frame clones appear in the TCRdb table, and some are missing; sequencing was by immunoSEQ multiplex PCR. Clone size and V and J calls were adopted from that table, with D and trimming inferred from the DNA. Of tens of thousands of clones in the sample, 80% to 85% were seen once. The sample is drawn from a study of blood T cell repertoires in COVID-19. Study-level information: Material from acute and convalescent COVID-19 was sourced from the United States, Italy and Spain. The cDNA or gDNA used as material had been derived from T cells, B-cell-depleted T cells, or PBMCs.

This CDR3 spans 14 amino acids. Looked up from germline, CDR1 is SGHNT and CDR2 is YYREEE (reference sequence). Trimming cost V 5 bases and J 1 base, with 12 bases left between them. The clonotype comes from a woman older than 75 with active or convalescent COVID-19. The chain has TRBV5-4 and TRBJ1-1; D is uncertain. Sequencing was performed on peripheral blood. CDR3 region: CASSREGGNTEAFF. The CDR3 bases are TGTGCCAGCAGTCGTGAGGGAGGGAACACTGAAGCTTTCTTT.